These 10 T cell receptor beta chains were all obtained from the same sample, sequenced in a study of T-cell memory formation after mild COVID-19. Each CDR3 protein gets one entry after TCRdb re-called the 5' RACE reads with MiXCR. This sample carries hundreds of thousands of distinct CDR3 sequences, roughly 18% of them seen once, and the ten largest clones take 12%. Material: PBMCs or a T cell subset sorted from them (not recorded which). These TCRs come from an adult woman who had mild COVID-19 (a few samples of this study predate the infection). Cell type and time point are not known.

The V gene is TRBV9, the J gene TRBJ2-2, with D perhaps matching TRBD1 or TRBD2 (5 bases each). This CDR3 is built from 14 residues. The germline CDR1 and CDR2 sequences are SGDLS and YYNGEE. Trimming pared 2 bases from V and 5 bases from J, leaving 10 bases between. The CDR3 DNA sequence: TGTGCCAGCAGCGTCGGGGACCGTACCGGGGAGCTGTTTTTT. Its translation is CASSVGDRTGELFF.

The chain uses TRBV11-2 and TRBJ2-1; no definite D call. Germline V gene lookup returns CDR1 SGHAT and CDR2 FQNNGV. The CDR3 is 13 residues long. Trimming took off 2 bases at V and 9 bases at J, with 11 bases between the two ends. CDR3 bases: TGTGCCAGCAGCTTAACATCGGCAGTTGAGCAGTTCTTC. Translated, it gives CASSLTSAVEQFF.

This chain links TRBV6-5 with TRBJ1-1; possible D gene TRBD1, 6 bases. The V end was cut by 6 bases, the J end by 0 bases, with 14 bases between. This CDR3 has 15 amino acids. Germline assignment: CDR1 MNHEY and CDR2 SVGAGI. The CDR3 DNA reads as TGTGCCAGCAGCAAACCCGGACAGATGAACACTGAAGCTTTCTTT. This gives the protein CASSKPGQMNTEAFF.

The gene calls are TRBV18 and TRBJ2-7, with D unresolved. Germline CDR1 is KGHSH and CDR2 is LQKENI. The CDR3 consists of 15 residues. V lost 2 bases, J lost 1 base, and 12 bases lay in between. The CDR3 sequence: CASSPDAQLSYEQYF. The CDR3 DNA sequence: TGTGCCAGCTCACCAGACGCACAGTTGTCCTACGAGCAGTACTTC.

In DNA, the CDR3 is TGTGCCAGCAGTTTATATGGCGGCCACACCCCATACGAGCAGTACTTC. It yields the protein CASSLYGGHTPYEQYF. The chain links TRBV12-3 or TRBV12-4 to TRBJ2-7; no reliable D call. This CDR3 comprises 16 residues. Trimming left V 2 bases short and J 4 bases short, with 18 bases between.

The chain combines TRBV5-1 with TRBJ2-7; D perhaps matches TRBD2 (5 bases). The CDR3 sequence is 17 residues long. V shed 3 bases and J shed 4 bases, with 23 bases lying between them. Germline values: CDR1 SGHRS, CDR2 YFSETQ. CDR3 coding DNA: TGCGCCAGCAGCTCGCCTTTGGTGAGGGAGTTTCTATACGAGCAGTACTTC. This codes for CASSSPLVREFLYEQYF.

This chain joins TRBV6-2 or TRBV6-3 and TRBJ2-3; 8 bases agree with TRBD1. J was trimmed by 2 bases and V by 6 bases; bases with no gene match: 13. Germline V gives CDR1 MNHEY, CDR2 SVGEGT. The CDR3 is 17 amino acids. Here the CDR3 DNA reads TGTGCCAGCAGAAGGCCCGGGACAGGTCGTCACACAGATACGCAGTATTTT. Translating it yields CASRRPGTGRHTDTQYF.

This chain uses TRBV30 with TRBJ2-7; 10 nucleotides line up with TRBD1. This CDR3 comprises 14 residues. Germline V gene sequence: CDR1 GTSNPN, CDR2 SVGIG (reference sequence). V gave up 5 bases and J gave up 3 bases; unmatched junction bases: 7. This chain's CDR3 is CAWGGQGSVYEQYF. Written as DNA, the CDR3 is TGTGCCTGGGGGGGACAGGGGTCGGTCTACGAGCAGTACTTC.

The sample holds a few counts of this clonotype. This chain connects TRBV5-1 to TRBJ1-1, with no clear D. CDR1 is SGHRS and CDR2 is YFSETQ in the germline V gene. Trimming shortened V by 0 bases and J by 4 bases, and 19 bases separated the two germline ends. The CDR3 runs 17 residues. CDR3 DNA: TGCGCCAGCAGCTTGGCCAAGGGATCGGGAACCGGCACTGAAGCTTTCTTT. Its translation is CASSLAKGSGTGTEAFF.

This clonotype has a count of ten or more. The J gene is TRBJ2-2, the V gene TRBV9; the D is unclear. V lost 1 base to trimming and J lost 7 bases, with 5 bases between them. CDR3 size: 12 residues. The germline gives CDR1 SGDLS, CDR2 YYNGEE. The CDR3 region is CASSVFIGELFF. CDR3 sequence (DNA): TGTGCCAGCAGCGTATTTATCGGGGAGCTGTTTTTT.